Sequencing of this T cell receptor (beta chain) was carried out in a study of T cell responses to AZD1222 COVID-19 vaccine. Study findings and constraints: Spike as a whole was targeted by vaccine-associated CD4 TCRs, dominant at 160-218 and 743-854.

Comment on this clone: Its antigen remains unknown.

Produced via immunoSEQ multiplex PCR; TCRdb's table is partial and in-frame only. The repertoire includes about 140,000 clones, roughly 92% of them detected once, and roughly 5% sits in the top ten. In germline, CDR1 is LGHDT, CDR2 YNNKEL (reference sequence). V trimming: 5 bases; J trimming: 6 bases; junction bases outside the gene matches: 5. The length of the CDR3 is 14 residues. The clonotype was recovered from an adult in good health. This chain uses TRBV3-1 (or the pseudogene TRBV3-2) with TRBJ1-5, with 9 bases aligning to TRBD1. The sample consisted of peripheral blood, taken on day 0 of AZD1222 vaccination. The CDR3 DNA follows: TGTGCCAGCAGCTTTACAGGGGGCAGTCAGCCCCAGCATTTT. Translating gives CASSFTGGSQPQHF.